Each of the 10 T cell receptor beta chains below was sequenced from the same sample in a study of shared clonotypes between healthy human individuals. Repertoires were generated with immunoSEQ multiplex PCR, while TCRdb's copy carries only in-frame clones and drops some. The table shows under 600,000 clones, with 95% to 97% occurring only once. The specimen was naive CD4+ T cells sorted from blood. Subset defined: CD45RA+ positively selected. Receptors originate from a woman in her twenties or thirties in good health.

CDR3 nucleotide sequence: TGTGCCAGCAGTTTGTGGGGACAGGGCTTTTACAATGAGCAGTTCTTC. Translation: CASSLWGQGFYNEQFF. The V call is TRBV28, the J call TRBJ2-1, with TRBD1 matching 9 bases. CDR1 MDHEN and CDR2 SYDVKM come from the germline V gene. The length of the CDR3 is 16 residues. With V trimmed by 3 bases and J by 4 bases, 7 bases remained unmatched.

This chain joins TRBV25-1 and TRBJ1-2, with D unresolved. Germline CDR1 reads MGHDK; CDR2 reads SYGVNS. V was trimmed by 3 bases and J by 3 bases, leaving 8 bases between them. The CDR3 extends over 13 amino acids. CDR3 DNA sequence: TGTGCCAGCAGTGACTCTGACTACTATGGCTACACCTTC. The encoded protein is CASSDSDYYGYTF.

CDR3 region: CASSPPGTGGHTIYF. DNA for the CDR3: TGTGCCAGCAGCCCACCCGGGACAGGGGGGCACACCATATATTTT. The rearrangement joins TRBV28 to TRBJ1-3; 11 bases agree with TRBD1. This CDR3 is 15 amino acids long. The V and J ends lost 6 bases and 8 bases, in that order; junction bases with no gene match: 9. Looked up from germline, CDR1 is MDHEN and CDR2 is SYDVKM.

The genes are TRBV19 and TRBJ2-5; 9 positions match TRBD1. V lost 3 bases and J lost 4; bases outside the gene matches: 6. CDR3 length equals 15 residues. The germline CDR1 and CDR2 sequences are LNHDA and SQIVND (reference sequence). CDR3 in DNA: TGTGCCAGTAGTATTCCCGGACAGGGGACAGAGACCCAGTACTTC. This translates into CASSIPGQGTETQYF. The complete variable domain, with remaining parts taken from reference TRBV19 and TRBJ2-5, reads DGGITQSPKYLFRKEGQNVTLSCEQNLNHDAMYWYRQDPGQGLRLIYYSQIVNDFQKGDIAEGYSVSREKKESFPLTVTSAQKNPTAFYLCASSIPGQGTETQYFGPGTRLLVL.

In the case of this clone: The same CDR3 also results from other DNA sequences found in this sample. The rearrangement joins TRBV5-1 to TRBJ2-7; D remains ambiguous. V was pared by 0 bases and J by 4 bases, with 2 bases between. Germline-derived CDR1 and CDR2 are SGHRS and YFSETQ. The CDR3 consists of 11 residues. Here the CDR3 DNA reads TGCGCCAGCAGCTTGGAGTACGAGCAGTACTTC. Amino acids: CASSLEYEQYF.

This chain uses TRBV19 with TRBJ2-7, with D possibly matching TRBD1 (8 bases). The CDR3 loop spans 15 amino acids. Per germline, CDR1 LNHDA and CDR2 SQIVND (reference sequence). V was shortened by 3 bases and J by 3 bases, with 15 bases between the two germline ends. The CDR3 reads CASSIRGDRRYEQYF. DNA for the CDR3: TGTGCCAGTAGTATTCGGGGGGACAGGCGCTACGAGCAGTACTTC.

V and J are TRBV2 and TRBJ1-1, with TRBD1 matching over 10 bases. The CDR3 is 15 residues long. Germline CDR1 is SNHLY and CDR2 is FYNNEI. V lost 10 bases and J lost 0; bases outside the gene matches: 8. The CDR3 reads CAISRQGAVNTEAFF. The DNA of the CDR3 is TGTGCCATCTCACGACAGGGGGCCGTGAACACTGAAGCTTTCTTT.

V usage is TRBV6-6 and J usage is TRBJ1-1; 7 nucleotides align to TRBD1. The germline V gene has CDR1 MNHNY and CDR2 SVGAGI (reference sequence). The CDR3 loop spans 15 amino acids. The trim removed 5 bases at V and 1 base at J, leaving 7 bases unmatched. The DNA of the CDR3 is TGTGCCAGCAGTCAAAACGACAGGGCGAACACTGAAGCTTTCTTT. This encodes CASSQNDRANTEAFF.

V is TRBV7-9 and J is TRBJ1-2; maybe TRBD1 (6 bases). The V gene lost 5 bases and the J gene lost 3 bases, with 16 bases spanning the gap. The CDR3 is made up of 15 amino acids. Germline V CDR1 and CDR2: SEHNR, FQNEAQ (reference sequence). CDR3 DNA: TGTGCCAGCAGCGCGGACAGACACCACTACTATGGCTACACCTTC. It encodes CASSADRHHYYGYTF.

The genes are TRBV11-2 and TRBJ2-1, with D perhaps matching TRBD2 (6 bases). V was cut by 6 bases and J by 4 bases, with 25 bases left in between. There are 18 residues in the CDR3. Germline values: CDR1 SGHAT, CDR2 FQNNGV. In DNA, the CDR3 is TGTGCCAGCAGGTCTCTTCGTGGGGGACTGCTTAAGTACAATGAGCAGTTCTTC. It encodes CASRSLRGGLLKYNEQFF.